Below are 28 T cell receptor beta chains sequenced from a single sample in a study of CD8+CD57+ T cells in acquired aplastic anemia. Genomic DNA acted as the template from which TCR beta VDJ combination and CDR3 sequence profiling were carried out. One entry per CDR3 protein results from TCRdb running MiXCR on the reads. The table lists 400,000 to 450,000 distinct CDR3 sequences, 65% to 80% of them singletons, with approximately 3.8% in the top ten. The sample was sorted CD4+, CD8+, or CD8+CD57+ T cells (not recorded which) from PBMCs. The receptor set was obtained from a human donor in good health, serving as a control.

Worth noting for this clonotype: One junction end disagrees with the germline gene, perhaps due to a read error. The V and J genes are TRBV12-3 or TRBV12-4 and TRBJ2-3; D might be TRBD2 (6 bases). This CDR3 is built from 15 residues. This CDR3 reads CASSTEGPGGDTQYF. DNA of the CDR3: TGCGCCAGCAGCACGGAGGGCCCCGGGGGAGATACGCAGTATTTT.

The chain couples TRBV7-9 to TRBJ2-7, with 16 nucleotides matching TRBD2. Germline-derived CDR1 and CDR2 are SEHNR and FQNEAQ (reference sequence). J lost 3 bases, V lost 5 bases, and 10 bases had no gene match. The CDR3 loop spans 18 amino acids. CDR3 sequence reads: CASSPSGLAGGRDYEQYF. Here the CDR3 DNA reads TGTGCCAGCAGCCCGTCGGGACTAGCGGGGGGGCGGGACTACGAGCAGTACTTC.

The chain carries TRBV7-2 and TRBJ2-3; D perhaps matches TRBD2 (7 bases). V lost 1 base to trimming and J lost 5 bases, with 13 bases between them. Per the germline V gene, CDR1 is SGHTA and CDR2 is FQGNSA. CDR3 length equals 15 residues. The CDR3 here is CASSLGEGGLDTQYF. CDR3 in DNA: TGTGCCAGCAGCTTAGGGGAGGGGGGTTTAGATACGCAGTATTTT.

This sequence joins TRBV19 and TRBJ1-5, with 9 bases identical to TRBD1. The CDR3 totals 15 residues. CDR1 is LNHDA and CDR2 is SQIVND in the germline V gene (reference sequence). The ends lost 4 bases at V and 10 bases at J; junction bases unmatched: 11. The chain's CDR3 is CASSRTGGVNSPQHF. CDR3 coding DNA: TGTGCCAGTAGTAGAACAGGGGGCGTAAATTCACCCCAGCATTTT.

This chain joins TRBV15 and TRBJ2-2; D ambiguous. From germline, CDR1 is LNHNV and CDR2 YYDKDF (reference sequence). The CDR3 runs to 15 residues. Trimming took 0 bases from V and 3 from J, leaving 8 bases between them. CDR3 residues: CATSRDYIDTGELFF. CDR3 in DNA: TGTGCCACCAGCAGAGATTATATCGACACCGGGGAGCTGTTTTTT.

In this sample, this clonotype turned up many times. This chain joins TRBV20-1 and TRBJ1-2; D possibly corresponds to TRBD1 (6 bases). Per germline, CDR1 DFQATT and CDR2 SNEGSKA (reference sequence). Trimming removed 6 bases from V and 4 bases from J, with 15 bases in between. The CDR3 extends over 13 amino acids. The CDR3 region has the DNA TGCAGTGCAAGCCAAGGGGACACCTATGGCTACACCTTC. It is translated as CSASQGDTYGYTF.

This clonotype has ten or more counts. The chain recombines TRBV4-3 with TRBJ2-5; 8 bases are a match to TRBD1. This CDR3 is 15 amino acids long. The V gene end was trimmed by 2 bases and the J gene end by 4 bases; junction bases not matched to a gene: 6. CDR1 is LGHNA, CDR2 YSLEER, per germline. This CDR3 reads CASSQYLTGGETQYF. The CDR3 nucleotides read TGCGCCAGCAGCCAATACCTAACAGGGGGAGAGACCCAGTACTTC.

This clonotype was picked up many times. The V call is TRBV6-5, the J call TRBJ2-5; D unclear. This CDR3 contains 11 residues. V lost 4 bases, J lost 4 bases, and 4 bases lay in between. Looked up from germline, CDR1 is MNHEY and CDR2 is SVGAGI. This CDR3 is CASSSRETQYF. CDR3 nucleotides: TGTGCCAGCAGTTCTCGAGAGACCCAGTACTTC.

CDR3 nucleotides: TGTGCCAGTCTTTCTGGCCGGAGCTCTGGAAACACCTGGACGCAAGAGACCCAGTACTTC. Residues: CASLSGRSSGNTWTQETQYF. The chain is built from TRBV6-5 and TRBJ2-5; no reliable D call. Germline CDR1 is MNHEY and CDR2 is SVGAGI. V gave up 9 bases and J gave up 2 bases, with 34 bases separating them. The CDR3 has 20 amino acids.

Many counts were recorded for this clonotype. The rearrangement links TRBV5-1 to TRBJ1-6; unclear D gene. Germline CDR1 is SGHRS and CDR2 is YFSETQ. CDR3 length: 15 residues. Trimming removed 2 bases from V and 10 bases from J, with 16 bases in between. This CDR3 reads CASSLGRVRGSPLHF. The DNA of the CDR3 is TGCGCCAGCAGCTTAGGGAGGGTTCGAGGCTCACCCCTCCACTTT.

This clonotype was recorded once. The rearrangement joins TRBV7-9 to TRBJ2-7, with 7 bases that match TRBD2. The V gene's germline CDR1 is SEHNR and CDR2 FQNEAQ (reference sequence). V lost 6 bases to trimming and J lost 8 bases; unmatched junction nucleotides: 13. This CDR3 comprises 14 residues. CDR3 protein: CASRLREGRYKQYV. The DNA for the CDR3 is TGTGCCAGCAGGCTCAGGGAGGGTCGGTACAAGCAGTACGTC.

This clonotype came up many times. This chain joins TRBV4-3 and TRBJ1-2; D remains unclear. Trimming removed 4 bases at V and 7 bases at J, with 13 bases between. This CDR3 is 13 amino acids long. CDR1 LGHNA and CDR2 YSLEER come from the germline V gene. In DNA form, the CDR3 reads TGCGCCAGCAGCCCGATCCTAACGGGTGGCTACACCTTC. It specifies CASSPILTGGYTF.

This clonotype was observed a handful of times. This rearrangement joins TRBV19 to TRBJ1-5, with TRBD1 as a possible D gene (5 bases). CDR1 and CDR2 from the germline V gene are LNHDA and SQIVND (reference sequence). Trimming shortened V by 1 base and J by 5 bases, and 9 bases separated the two germline ends. This CDR3 spans 14 amino acids. The CDR3 sequence is CASSIGGWDQPQHF. The DNA for the CDR3 is TGTGCCAGTAGTATAGGGGGGTGGGATCAGCCCCAGCATTTT. The variable domain in full, with the rest retrieved from reference TRBV19 and TRBJ1-5, is DGGITQSPKYLFRKEGQNVTLSCEQNLNHDAMYWYRQDPGQGLRLIYYSQIVNDFQKGDIAEGYSVSREKKESFPLTVTSAQKNPTAFYLCASSIGGWDQPQHFGDGTRLSIL.

This clonotype has ten or more counts. The genes are TRBV20-1 and TRBJ1-4; the match to TRBD1 covers 10 bases. After removal of 5 bases from V and 8 bases from J, the junction contained 5 bases not matched to a gene. CDR3 length: 13 residues. Germline V lookup: CDR1 DFQATT, CDR2 SNEGSKA (reference sequence). CDR3 nucleotides: TGCAGTGCTTACCGGGACAGGGGAGAAAAACTGTTTTTT. The encoded protein is CSAYRDRGEKLFF.

The chain carries TRBV19 and TRBJ2-7; D is unclear. TRBJ2-1 matches the DNA end more closely, so the J call is doubtful. The germline V gene encodes CDR1 LNHDA and CDR2 SQIVND (reference sequence). CDR3 length equals 15 residues. In nucleotides, the CDR3 is TGTGCCAGTAGTCTTACCTTCGAGCCTTACAATGAGCAGTTCTTC. Protein sequence: CASSLTFEPYNEQFF.

This clonotype was counted between two and nine times. The genes are TRBV19 and TRBJ2-7; a possible D gene is TRBD2 (6 bases). The length of the CDR3 is 15 residues. Germline V gives CDR1 LNHDA, CDR2 SQIVND (reference sequence). V shed 5 bases and J shed 3 bases, with 17 bases lying between them. The DNA of the CDR3 is TGTGCCAGTAGTCCCTGGGAGGCGGGATTCTACGAGCAGTACTTC. Protein product: CASSPWEAGFYEQYF.

This clonotype was counted a few times. A much larger clone differs by one base, so this may be a read error. This chain connects TRBV11-2 to TRBJ2-1; 12 nucleotides line up with TRBD2. Per the germline V gene, CDR1 is SGHAT and CDR2 is FQNNGV. Trimming at V came to 7 bases and at J to 6 bases, leaving 10 bases not matched to a gene. CDR3 length: 16 amino acids. CDR3 in DNA: TGTGCCAGCACCCTGTGGACTAGCGGGGTAGTCAATGAGCAGTTCTTC. It codes for CASTLWTSGVVNEQFF.

This clonotype came up many times. The J gene is TRBJ2-3, the V gene TRBV30, with 7 bases identical to TRBD2. Germline assignment: CDR1 GTSNPN and CDR2 SVGIG (reference sequence). This CDR3 region has 14 residues. The V segment lost 7 bases and the J segment 3 bases; nucleotides outside the gene matches: 10. The CDR3 loop reads CASRTGEGTDTQYF. CDR3 DNA: TGTGCCTCCCGTACGGGGGAGGGGACAGATACGCAGTATTTT.

The table lists this clonotype with many counts. The chain employs TRBV20-1 and TRBJ1-5, with D uncertain. V was shortened by 3 bases and J by 4 bases, with 10 bases between the two germline ends. The germline CDR1 and CDR2 sequences are DFQATT and SNEGSKA (reference sequence). This CDR3 region has 13 residues. The CDR3 reads CSARKSLNQPQHF. The CDR3 coding sequence is TGCAGTGCTAGGAAAAGCCTAAATCAGCCCCAGCATTTT.

Many counts were recorded for this clonotype. The V and J genes are TRBV7-2 and TRBJ1-2; TRBD1 might be the D (5 bases). CDR1 SGHTA and CDR2 FQGNSA come from the germline V gene. The CDR3 totals 17 residues. Deletions cut 0 bases from V and 4 bases from J, with 18 bases between. The CDR3, as DNA: TGTGCCAGCAGCTTAGCGTCCGGCCGGGGGGGGGGCTATGGCTACACCTTC. Encoded protein: CASSLASGRGGGYGYTF.

The chain uses TRBV20-1 and TRBJ1-5; 8 bases agree with TRBD1. The CDR3 is made up of 14 amino acids. Germline values: CDR1 DFQATT, CDR2 SNEGSKA (reference sequence). Losses at the gene ends were 6 bases for V and 7 bases for J; bases not matched to a gene: 11. The CDR3 loop is CSAHRGAGGQPQHF. The DNA of the CDR3 is TGCAGTGCCCACCGGGGGGCAGGGGGCCAGCCCCAGCATTTT.

This clonotype has a count of ten or more. The gene calls are TRBV29-1 and TRBJ1-2; D is ambiguous. V lost 7 bases, J lost 4 bases, and 10 bases lay in between. Germline values: CDR1 SQVTM, CDR2 ANQGSEA. This CDR3 is built from 11 residues. For the CDR3, the DNA is TGCAGCGGGCGGGTGGGCTATGGCTACACCTTC. The encoded protein is CSGRVGYGYTF.

J is TRBJ1-4 and V is TRBV6-6; D is uncertain. The V end lost 10 bases, the J end lost 13 bases, and 10 bases lay between the germline ends. From germline, CDR1 is MNHNY and CDR2 SVGAGI (reference sequence). This CDR3 region has 9 residues. The CDR3 sequence is CANEERLFF. As DNA, the CDR3 is TGTGCCAACGAGGAGAGACTGTTTTTT.

As to this clonotype: At one of its ends the junction is not consistent with the germline gene, which may arise from a read error. The V and J genes are TRBV7-6 and TRBJ2-7; D is perhaps TRBD1 or TRBD2 (5 bases each). The CDR3 is made up of 14 amino acids. Per germline, CDR1 SGHVS and CDR2 FNYEAQ. CDR3: CASSARQSGTEHFF. CDR3 sequence (DNA): TGTGCCAGCAGCGCCAGACAGAGCGGTACGGAGCATTTCTTC.

This clonotype was seen many times. The rearrangement joins TRBV2 to TRBJ2-7; 7 bases align to TRBD1. With V trimmed by 5 bases and J by 5 bases, 9 bases remained unmatched. The length of the CDR3 is 14 residues. Germline-derived CDR1 and CDR2 are SNHLY and FYNNEI. CDR3 in DNA: TGTGCCAGCAGTCTCCGCCGGGACAGTAACGAGCAGTACTTC. It codes for CASSLRRDSNEQYF.

V usage is TRBV9 and J usage is TRBJ2-7; D may be TRBD1 or TRBD2 (5 bases each). Germline lookup yields CDR1 SGDLS and CDR2 YYNGEE. Between the trimmed V and J ends, which lost 4 bases and 7 bases, there was a span of 21 bases. The CDR3 length is 15 residues. The DNA of the CDR3 is TGTGCCAGCAGCCATCGGGACGGACCTAACTATGAGCAGTACTTC. This codes for CASSHRDGPNYEQYF.

The chain links TRBV6-9 to TRBJ1-2; 9 bases match TRBD1. Trimming at V came to 6 bases and at J to 5 bases, leaving 13 bases not matched to a gene. The CDR3 is 16 residues long. Germline loops: CDR1 MNHGY, CDR2 SVAAGI. The CDR3 DNA reads TGTGCCAGCAGACCCCCCCTACAGGGGGCACCGTATGGCTACACCTTC. As protein: CASRPPLQGAPYGYTF.

The CDR3 loop is CASSLQGLNNYGYTF. The DNA for the CDR3 is TGTGCCAGCAGTTTACAGGGCCTAAATAACTATGGCTACACCTTC. This chain connects TRBV12-3 or TRBV12-4 to TRBJ1-2, with D perhaps TRBD1 (5 bases). V lost 2 bases, J lost 1 base, and 11 bases lay in between. CDR3 length equals 15 residues.